The 25 T cell receptor beta chains in this list originate from one sample, sequenced in a study of blood T cell repertoires in COVID-19. Profiling relied on immunoSEQ multiplex PCR, and the TCRdb table lists in-frame clones only, not all of them. The sample consists of 120,000 or so clones, around three quarters of them appearing once. The sequenced sample consisted of peripheral blood. These receptors were collected from a woman in her 70s with acute or convalescent COVID-19.

The chain carries TRBV10-3 and TRBJ1-5, with TRBD1 as a possible D gene (5 bases). The CDR3 length is 13 residues. CDR1 is ENHRY and CDR2 is SYGVKD in the germline V gene. Between the trimmed V and J ends, which lost 6 bases and 5 bases, there was a span of 11 bases. The CDR3 coding sequence is TGTGCCATCAGGAGGCAAGGGGATCAGCCCCAGCATTTT. Protein product: CAIRRQGDQPQHF.

The chain couples TRBV6-5 to TRBJ2-5; 7 bases are a match to TRBD1. CDR1 MNHEY and CDR2 SVGAGI come from the germline V gene. The V segment lost 2 bases and the J segment 1 base; nucleotides outside the gene matches: 4. CDR3 length equals 15 residues. As DNA, the CDR3 is TGTGCCAGCAGTTACAGGGCAGGGGGCCAAGAGACCCAGTACTTC. Translating gives CASSYRAGGQETQYF.

This rearrangement joins TRBV6-4 to TRBJ2-6; 9 nucleotides agree with TRBD1. Germline V lookup: CDR1 MRHNA, CDR2 SNTAGT. The CDR3 is 15 amino acids. V gave up 5 bases and J gave up 5 bases; unmatched junction bases: 4. The CDR3 sequence is CASSPGQGRANVLTF. The CDR3 region has the DNA TGTGCCAGCAGTCCGGGACAGGGCCGGGCCAACGTCCTGACTTTC.

The chain couples TRBV6-6 to TRBJ2-1; 11 bases are a match to TRBD2. The CDR3 sequence is 15 residues long. The trim removed 5 bases at V and 5 bases at J, leaving 5 bases unmatched. Germline V gene data show CDR1 as MNHNY and CDR2 as SVGAGI (reference sequence). The CDR3 DNA follows: TGTGCCAGCAGTCTCGGGACTAGCGGACACAATGAGCAGTTCTTC. Its protein product is CASSLGTSGHNEQFF.

CDR3: CASSPRDSSYEQYF. The CDR3 coding sequence is TGTGCCAGCTCACCACGGGACAGCTCCTACGAGCAGTACTTC. The chain joins TRBV18 to TRBJ2-7, with 7 nucleotides matching TRBD1. CDR3 length equals 14 residues. Germline assignment: CDR1 KGHSH and CDR2 LQKENI. The V and J ends lost 1 base and 0 bases, in that order; junction bases with no gene match: 0. The full variable domain, its missing parts supplied by reference TRBV18 and TRBJ2-7, is NAGVMQNPRHLVRRRGQEARLRCSPMKGHSHVYWYRQLPEEGLKFMVYLQKENIIDESGMPKERFSAEFPKEGPSILRIQQVVRGDSAAYFCASSPRDSSYEQYFGPGTRLTVT.

This clone turned up a few times. This sequence joins TRBV5-1 and TRBJ2-7; weak D call: TRBD1 (5 bases). The CDR3 extends over 14 amino acids. Germline CDR1 SGHRS, CDR2 YFSETQ. Deletions cut 0 bases from V and 3 bases from J, with 10 bases between. CDR3 loop: CASSLENRYYEQYF. The CDR3 nucleotides are TGCGCCAGCAGCTTGGAAAACAGGTACTACGAGCAGTACTTC.

The chain recombines TRBV18 with TRBJ2-4; 12 nucleotides match TRBD2. The CDR3 is 20 amino acids. The V and J ends lost 1 base and 1 base, in that order; junction bases with no gene match: 11. In germline, CDR1 is KGHSH, CDR2 LQKENI. In DNA form, the CDR3 reads TGTGCCAGCTCACCACTCGTTTCTAGCGGGGGGGCCGCGGCCAAAAACATTCAGTACTTC. It is translated as CASSPLVSSGGAAAKNIQYF.

As concerns this clone: A far larger clone differs by one base, so this is likely a read error. The chain's CDR3 is CASSLTGQNTEAFF. CDR3 coding DNA: TGTGCCAGCAGCTTAACGGGACAGAACACTGAAGCTTTCTTT. The chain links TRBV7-9 to TRBJ1-1; a possible D gene is TRBD1 (6 bases). Germline-derived CDR1 and CDR2 are SEHNR and FQNEAQ (reference sequence). CDR3 size: 14 residues. V lost 2 bases to trimming and J lost 1 base, with 8 bases between them.

The genes are TRBV19 and TRBJ1-2, with D maybe TRBD1 (6 bases). V gave up 7 bases and J gave up 6 bases, with 18 bases separating them. The CDR3 spans 14 residues. From germline, CDR1 is LNHDA and CDR2 SQIVND (reference sequence). The CDR3: CASTQTGGAHGYTF. CDR3 in DNA: TGTGCCAGTACCCAAACGGGGGGCGCCCATGGCTACACCTTC. The full variable domain, its missing parts supplied by reference TRBV19 and TRBJ1-2, is DGGITQSPKYLFRKEGQNVTLSCEQNLNHDAMYWYRQDPGQGLRLIYYSQIVNDFQKGDIAEGYSVSREKKESFPLTVTSAQKNPTAFYLCASTQTGGAHGYTFGSGTRLTVV.

V and J are TRBV4-1 and TRBJ2-2; D is possibly TRBD2 (6 bases). The CDR3 has 16 residues. Germline V gene lookup returns CDR1 MGHRA and CDR2 YSYEKL. V lost 5 bases to trimming and J lost 3 bases, with 16 bases between them. The CDR3 bases are TGCGCCAGCAGCAAAACGGGGCGGGGTGACACCGGGGAGCTGTTTTTT. Translating gives CASSKTGRGDTGELFF.

The chain has TRBV9 and TRBJ2-5, with D perhaps TRBD2 (6 bases). This CDR3 spans 14 amino acids. Trimming pared 1 base from V and 5 bases from J, leaving 12 bases between. The germline CDR1 and CDR2 sequences are SGDLS and YYNGEE. The CDR3 reads CASSVSRGWETQYF. Written as DNA, the CDR3 is TGTGCCAGCAGCGTATCTCGGGGGTGGGAGACCCAGTACTTC.

This clone was picked up one time. The chain carries TRBV19 and TRBJ1-5; D ambiguous. The germline V and J ends were trimmed by 7 bases and 4 bases, with 8 bases remaining between them. The germline CDR1 and CDR2 sequences are LNHDA and SQIVND (reference sequence). This CDR3 has 12 residues. This CDR3 is CASMAVNQPQHF. The CDR3 DNA is TGTGCCAGTATGGCCGTTAATCAGCCCCAGCATTTT.

The chain uses TRBV4-1 and TRBJ2-7, with 10 bases lining up with TRBD1. The CDR3 runs to 15 residues. The ends lost 5 bases at V and 1 base at J; junction bases unmatched: 5. Per the germline V gene, CDR1 is MGHRA and CDR2 is YSYEKL. The CDR3 loop is CASSVGQGGSYEQYF. In DNA, the CDR3 is TGCGCCAGCAGCGTCGGACAGGGGGGGTCCTACGAGCAGTACTTC.

This chain links TRBV4-1 with TRBJ1-2, with 11 bases aligning to TRBD1. V was clipped by 4 bases and J by 2 bases; unmatched bases: 9. CDR1 and CDR2 (germline): MGHRA, YSYEKL. The CDR3 covers 17 residues. The CDR3 DNA follows: TGCGCCAGCAGCCCACCCCTCGGGACAGGGGGAAACTATGGCTACACCTTC. As protein: CASSPPLGTGGNYGYTF.

Many counts were recorded for this clone. This chain joins TRBV18 and TRBJ1-2; TRBD1 might be the D (6 bases). The CDR3 is made up of 15 amino acids. From germline, CDR1 is KGHSH and CDR2 LQKENI. Trimming removed 1 base at V and 2 bases at J, with 11 bases between. The CDR3 protein is CASSPQGGGNYGYTF. DNA of the CDR3: TGTGCCAGCTCACCACAAGGGGGTGGGAACTATGGCTACACCTTC.

This clone turned up a few times. This rearrangement joins TRBV2 to TRBJ2-1; weak D call: TRBD2 (5 bases). This CDR3 contains 15 residues. Trimming took off 8 bases at V and 7 bases at J, with 21 bases between the two ends. The germline CDR1 and CDR2 sequences are SNHLY and FYNNEI. CDR3 nucleotide sequence: TGTGCCAGCTTTGGCGGACTTCTCGTACATAATGAGCAGTTCTTC. Its protein product is CASFGGLLVHNEQFF.

The V gene is TRBV29-1, the J gene TRBJ1-1; tentatively, D is TRBD1 (5 bases). Trimming pared 7 bases from V and 1 base from J, leaving 16 bases between. Germline CDR1 reads SQVTM; CDR2 reads ANQGSEA. The CDR3 runs 14 residues. The CDR3 coding sequence is TGCAGCGCCTTGACCGGGACTGGGAACACTGAAGCTTTCTTT. Protein: CSALTGTGNTEAFF.

The V gene is TRBV7-3, the J gene TRBJ2-1, with 7 bases fitting TRBD2. Per germline, CDR1 SGHTA and CDR2 FQGTGA. V dropped 0 bases and J dropped 0; count of bases not matched to a gene: 2. The CDR3 totals 16 residues. The CDR3 DNA follows: TGTGCCAGCAGCTTAACGGGCGGGAGCTCCTACAATGAGCAGTTCTTC. Translated: CASSLTGGSSYNEQFF.

This clone has only a few counts. The CDR3: CACNRQSSGNTIYF. Written as DNA, the CDR3 is TGTGCCTGTAACAGGCAGAGCTCTGGAAACACCATATATTTT. This chain connects TRBV30 to TRBJ1-3, with D perhaps matching TRBD1 (5 bases). The germline gives CDR1 GTSNPN, CDR2 SVGIG (reference sequence). CDR3 size: 14 residues. Between the trimmed V and J ends, which lost 6 bases and 0 bases, there was a span of 12 bases.

The CDR3 sequence: CASSFDREYGYTF. CDR3 nucleotide sequence: TGTGCCAGCAGCTTTGACAGGGAGTATGGCTACACCTTC. The rearrangement links TRBV7-2 to TRBJ1-2, with 7 bases fitting TRBD1. V trimming: 3 bases; J trimming: 5 bases; junction bases outside the gene matches: 3. Per the germline V gene, CDR1 is SGHTA and CDR2 is FQGNSA. The CDR3 totals 13 residues.

This rearrangement joins TRBV5-1 to TRBJ2-7, with TRBD1 identical over 8 bases. V shed 1 base, J shed 6 bases, and the junction held 9 bases outside the gene matches. Germline CDR1 and CDR2: SGHRS and YFSETQ. This CDR3 has 15 amino acids. The CDR3 DNA reads as TGCGCCAGCAGCTTGAGGGCAGGGGGCCTGATCGAGCAGTACTTC. Amino acids: CASSLRAGGLIEQYF.

V is TRBV12-3 or TRBV12-4 and J is TRBJ1-2; D is unresolved. The V gene lost 6 bases and the J gene lost 4 bases, with 9 bases spanning the gap. The CDR3 runs to 12 residues. CDR3 in DNA: TGTGCCAGCAGGTCGGCAGGCTATGGCTACACCTTC. It encodes CASRSAGYGYTF.

This clone appeared once. This chain joins TRBV6-5 and TRBJ1-6, with D possibly being TRBD1 (5 bases). This CDR3 has 14 residues. CDR1 and CDR2 (germline): MNHEY, SVGAGI. V shed 6 bases and J shed 6 bases, with 12 bases lying between them. The CDR3 DNA follows: TGTGCCAGCAGCAGCCGACAGATTAATTCACCCCTCCACTTT. The encoded protein is CASSSRQINSPLHF.

This clone was detected only once. V usage is TRBV6-5 and J usage is TRBJ1-3; no definite D call. Germline loops: CDR1 MNHEY, CDR2 SVGAGI. The CDR3 loop spans 15 amino acids. Trimming took off 5 bases at V and 0 bases at J, with 11 bases between the two ends. CDR3 amino acids: CASSLYRSSGNTIYF. CDR3 coding DNA: TGTGCCAGCAGTCTGTACCGGAGCTCTGGAAACACCATATATTTT.

The count of this clone is one. The V and J genes are TRBV7-9 and TRBJ2-3; D may be TRBD2 (6 bases). The CDR3 has 15 amino acids. Trimming shortened V by 1 base and J by 7 bases, and 15 bases separated the two germline ends. Germline CDR1 SEHNR, CDR2 FQNEAQ (reference sequence). DNA of the CDR3: TGTGCCAGCAGCTTAGGCAGTGGGACTTTGAATACGCAGTATTTT. Its translation is CASSLGSGTLNTQYF.